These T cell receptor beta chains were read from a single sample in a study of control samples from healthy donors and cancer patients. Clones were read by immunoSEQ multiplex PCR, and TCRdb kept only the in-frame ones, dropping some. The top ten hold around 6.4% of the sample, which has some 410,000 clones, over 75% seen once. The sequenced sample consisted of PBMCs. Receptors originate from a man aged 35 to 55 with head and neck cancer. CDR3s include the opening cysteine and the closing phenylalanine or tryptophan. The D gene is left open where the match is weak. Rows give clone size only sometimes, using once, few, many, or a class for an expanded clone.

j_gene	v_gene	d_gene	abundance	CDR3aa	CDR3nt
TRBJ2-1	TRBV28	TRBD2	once	CASSPRGSGRNEQFF	TGTGCCAGCAGTCCCCGAGGTAGCGGGAGAAATGAGCAGTTCTTC
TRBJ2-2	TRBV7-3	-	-	CASSRRGEELFF	TGTGCCAGCAGCCGCAGGGGCGAGGAGCTGTTTTTT
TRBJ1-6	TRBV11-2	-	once	CASSLSPLGSSYNSPLHF	TGTGCCAGCAGCTTAAGTCCCTTGGGAAGCTCCTATAATTCACCCCTCCACTTT
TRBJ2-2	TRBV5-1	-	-	CASRPPGTANTGELFF	TGCGCCAGCAGGCCCCCGGGTACCGCGAACACCGGGGAGCTGTTTTTT
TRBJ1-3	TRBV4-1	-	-	CASSQDEDPNSGNTIYF	TGCGCCAGCAGCCAAGATGAGGACCCGAACTCTGGAAACACCATATATTTT
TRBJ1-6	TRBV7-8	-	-	CASSEQNSPLHF	TGTGCCAGCAGCGAACAGAATTCACCCCTCCACTTT
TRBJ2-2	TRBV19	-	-	CASSMGVGRTGELFF	TGTGCCAGTAGTATGGGGGTCGGGAGAACCGGGGAGCTGTTTTTT
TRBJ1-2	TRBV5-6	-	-	CASSPGRRAGGYTF	TGTGCCAGCAGCCCCGGGCGGAGGGCGGGTGGCTACACCTTC
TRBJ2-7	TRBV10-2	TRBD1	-	CASRRTGYYEQYF	TGCGCCTCACGTCGGACAGGTTACTACGAGCAGTACTTC
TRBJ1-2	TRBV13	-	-	CASSITGTYSWGGYTF	TGTGCCAGCAGCATCACCGGGACGTACTCTTGGGGAGGCTACACCTTC
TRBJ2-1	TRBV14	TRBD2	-	CASSPLAGEQFF	TGTGCCAGCAGCCCGTTAGCGGGTGAGCAGTTCTTC
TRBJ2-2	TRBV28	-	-	CASSRGPSLDGELFF	TGTGCCAGCAGCCGGGGCCCGTCCTTGGACGGGGAGCTGTTTTTT
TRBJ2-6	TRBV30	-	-	CAWTKQGSGANVLTF	TGTGCCTGGACGAAACAGGGCTCTGGGGCCAACGTCCTGACTTTC
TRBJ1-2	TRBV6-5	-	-	CASRPHDIANYGYTF	TGTGCCAGCAGGCCTCATGACATAGCTAACTATGGCTACACCTTC
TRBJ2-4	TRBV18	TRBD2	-	CASSPGTSMDIQYF	TGTGCCAGCTCACCTGGGACTAGTATGGACATTCAGTACTTC
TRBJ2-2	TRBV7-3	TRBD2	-	CASSRGTSGRQGGELFF	TGTGCCAGCAGCCGGGGGACTAGCGGGAGACAAGGCGGGGAGCTGTTTTTT
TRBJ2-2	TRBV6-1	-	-	CASSEGGTGELFF	TGTGCCAGCAGTGAAGGGGGGACCGGGGAGCTGTTTTTT
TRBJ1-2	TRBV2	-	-	CASSEPIRHGYTF	TGTGCCAGCAGTGAACCGATTCGTCATGGCTACACCTTC
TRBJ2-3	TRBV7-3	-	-	CASSPSPELTDTQYF	TGTGCCAGCAGCCCCAGCCCCGAGTTAACAGATACGCAGTATTTT
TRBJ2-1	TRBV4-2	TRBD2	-	CASSPKLAGQFF	TGTGCCAGCAGCCCTAAACTAGCGGGGCAGTTCTTC
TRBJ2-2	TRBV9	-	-	CASSVVKSPNTGELFF	TGTGCCAGCAGCGTAGTGAAGTCACCGAACACCGGGGAGCTGTTTTTT
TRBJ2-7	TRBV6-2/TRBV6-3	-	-	CASSYGGTMAYEQYF	TGTGCCAGCAGTTATGGAGGGACAATGGCCTACGAGCAGTACTTC
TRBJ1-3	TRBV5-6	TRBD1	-	CASSLEGQGRNTIYF	TGTGCCAGCAGCTTGGAGGGACAGGGGCGAAACACCATATATTTT
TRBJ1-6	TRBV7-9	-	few	CASSLGGVNSPLHF	TGTGCCAGCAGCTTAGGGGGGGTTAATTCACCCCTCCACTTT
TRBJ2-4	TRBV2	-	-	CASSGRYLAGDIQYF	TGTGCCAGCAGTGGGCGTTACTTAGCCGGGGACATTCAGTACTTC
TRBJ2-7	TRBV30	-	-	CAWDVVRGAYEQYF	TGTGCCTGGGACGTCGTCAGGGGAGCGTACGAGCAGTACTTC
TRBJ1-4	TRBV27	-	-	CASSLGTVGEKLFF	TGTGCCAGCAGTTTGGGAACAGTCGGTGAAAAACTGTTTTTT
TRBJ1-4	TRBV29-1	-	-	CSARKGANEKLFF	TGCAGCGCCCGAAAGGGAGCTAATGAAAAACTGTTTTTT
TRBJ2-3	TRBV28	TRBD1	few	CASSYGTGAGTDTQYF	TGTGCCAGCAGTTACGGGACAGGGGCGGGCACAGATACGCAGTATTTT
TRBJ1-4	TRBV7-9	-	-	CASSPAPGEKLFF	TGTGCCAGCAGCCCCGCGCCGGGTGAAAAACTGTTTTTT
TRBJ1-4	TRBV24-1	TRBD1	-	CATSIRQGNNEKLFF	TGTGCCACCTCCATCAGACAGGGCAACAATGAAAAACTGTTTTTT
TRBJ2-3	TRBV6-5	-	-	CASTRGASTDTQYF	TGTGCCAGCACCCGCGGGGCGAGCACAGATACGCAGTATTTT
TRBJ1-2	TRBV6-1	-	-	CASSEGSTNYGYTF	TGTGCCAGCAGTGAAGGGTCAACTAACTATGGCTACACCTTC
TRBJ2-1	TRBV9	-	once	CASSSIRGPDNEQFF	TGTGCCAGCAGCTCCATTAGAGGGCCGGATAATGAGCAGTTCTTC
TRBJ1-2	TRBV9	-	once	CASSVYGGHGYTF	TGTGCCAGCAGCGTATACGGGGGGCATGGCTACACCTTC
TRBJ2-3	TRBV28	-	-	CASTGGQFTDTQYF	TGTGCCAGCACCGGGGGGCAGTTCACAGATACGCAGTATTTT